The 28 T cell receptor beta chains reported below all come from one sample, sequenced in a study of cytomegalovirus exposure and HLA in healthy donors. Both 60 Vbeta primers and 13 Jbeta primers went into the PCR. Using immunoSEQ multiplex PCR, the repertoire was profiled, and TCRdb retains in-frame clones only, with some absent. The sample holds under 150,000 clones, 60% to 85% seen once. Sequenced material: PBMCs. The receptor set was obtained from a woman aged 35 to 49 in good health and CMV-seronegative.

This clone was picked up a small number of times. V is TRBV28 and J is TRBJ2-7, with 9 bases that match TRBD2. Germline CDR1 MDHEN, CDR2 SYDVKM. The CDR3 is 14 residues long. Losses at the gene ends were 6 bases for V and 3 bases for J; bases not matched to a gene: 6. For the CDR3, the DNA is TGTGCCAGCAGACGCGGGGGGGTTAACTACGAGCAGTACTTC. Protein: CASRRGGVNYEQYF.

The chain has TRBV28 and TRBJ1-2; D is ambiguous. V was clipped by 6 bases and J by 3 bases, with 17 bases between them. The length of the CDR3 is 15 residues. Germline V gene lookup returns CDR1 MDHEN and CDR2 SYDVKM. This chain's CDR3 is CASSFDIRGYYGYTF. The DNA for the CDR3 is TGTGCCAGCAGCTTTGATATACGGGGATACTATGGCTACACCTTC.

The V gene is TRBV6-5, the J gene TRBJ1-2; 7 bases line up with TRBD1. The CDR3 totals 15 residues. Trimming took 5 bases from V and 0 from J; bases not matched to a gene: 6. Germline V gene data show CDR1 as MNHEY and CDR2 as SVGAGI. This CDR3 is CASSLFGTANYGYTF. The CDR3 DNA is TGTGCCAGCAGTCTTTTTGGGACAGCTAACTATGGCTACACCTTC.

The chain has TRBV28 and TRBJ2-4, with 8 bases identical to TRBD2. The junction had 7 bases not matched to a gene; V was cut back by 3 bases and J by 0 bases. The germline V gene has CDR1 MDHEN and CDR2 SYDVKM. CDR3 size: 17 residues. CDR3 bases: TGTGCCAGCAGTTTGCCCGGGGGGGACCTAGCCAAAAACATTCAGTACTTC. Protein product: CASSLPGGDLAKNIQYF.

CDR3 bases: TGCGCCAGCAGCCAAAGTCTAACGGGAGATCGCCCCATATATTTT. Translated: CASSQSLTGDRPIYF. V usage is TRBV4-1 and J usage is TRBJ1-3; no reliable D call. V was trimmed by 2 bases and J by 11 bases, leaving 19 bases between them. The CDR3 is 15 amino acids. Germline V gives CDR1 MGHRA, CDR2 YSYEKL.

To note about this clone: The junction departs from germline at one end; a sequencing error may be responsible. The chain uses TRBV29-1 and TRBJ2-6, with D possibly matching TRBD1 (6 bases). CDR3 length: 14 amino acids. Germline lookup yields CDR1 SQVTM and CDR2 ANQGSEA. The DNA for the CDR3 is TGCAGCGCCTTGAACAGGGCTGGGGCCAACGGCCTGACTTTC. Protein sequence: CSALNRAGANGLTF. The complete variable domain, with remaining parts taken from reference TRBV29-1 and TRBJ2-6, reads SAVISQKPSRDICQRGTSLTIQCQVDSQVTMMFWYRQQPGQSLTLIATANQGSEATYESGFVIDKFPISRPNLTFSTLTVSNMSPEDSSIYLCSALNRAGANGLTFGAGSRLTVL.

This chain uses TRBV28 with TRBJ1-4; 10 nucleotides align to TRBD1. Per the germline V gene, CDR1 is MDHEN and CDR2 is SYDVKM. The CDR3 sequence is 14 residues long. V dropped 8 bases and J dropped 10; count of bases not matched to a gene: 10. CDR3 residues: CASRDRGLLSKLFF. In DNA form, the CDR3 reads TGTGCCAGCCGGGACAGGGGCCTCCTATCAAAACTGTTTTTT.

The chain recombines TRBV28 with TRBJ1-2, with D perhaps TRBD1 (5 bases). Germline lookup yields CDR1 MDHEN and CDR2 SYDVKM. Trimming stripped 8 bases from V and 1 base from J, with 20 bases between. This CDR3 spans 16 amino acids. The CDR3 loop is CASWTGLPWDNYGYTF. The CDR3 DNA is TGTGCCAGCTGGACGGGACTACCATGGGATAACTATGGCTACACCTTC.

The table lists this clone with a few counts. The chain is built from TRBV2 and TRBJ1-3; the match to TRBD1 covers 7 bases. V lost 6 bases to trimming and J lost 3 bases; unmatched junction nucleotides: 8. The CDR3 length is 15 residues. Per the germline V gene, CDR1 is SNHLY and CDR2 is FYNNEI. CDR3 in amino acids: CASRKGAFFGNTIYF. The DNA of the CDR3 is TGTGCCAGCAGAAAGGGGGCTTTTTTTGGAAACACCATATATTTT.

The sample holds a few counts of this clone. This rearrangement joins TRBV7-9 to TRBJ2-7; TRBD1 is a possible D gene (6 bases). The germline V and J ends were trimmed by 5 bases and 3 bases, with 20 bases remaining between them. CDR1 and CDR2 (germline): SEHNR, FQNEAQ (reference sequence). The CDR3 is made up of 16 amino acids. The CDR3 is CASSPGAPTGRYEQYF. In nucleotides, the CDR3 is TGTGCCAGCAGCCCCGGGGCGCCGACAGGTCGCTACGAGCAGTACTTC.

The gene calls are TRBV28 and TRBJ2-5; a weak D match, TRBD1 (6 bases). The last part of the DNA fits TRBJ2-7 better; the J call may be wrong. CDR3 length: 13 amino acids. Germline V gives CDR1 MDHEN, CDR2 SYDVKM. CDR3 sequence (DNA): TGTGCCAGCAGTTTAGGGGACAATTACGAGCAGTACTTC. Translated, it gives CASSLGDNYEQYF.

In this sample, this clone turned up once. This sequence joins TRBV21-1 and TRBJ1-4; the table gives TRBD1 as D, unverified against the DNA. TRBV21-1 is described as a pseudogene. The CDR3 contains 16 residues. CDR3 loop: CASRTGSSATNEKLFF. CDR3 bases: TGTGCCAGCCGGACAGGGTCATCTGCAACTAATGAAAAACTGTTTTTT.

This chain connects TRBV27 to TRBJ1-6; no clear D gene. This CDR3 contains 10 residues. Trimming pared 8 bases from V and 10 bases from J, leaving 6 bases between. Per germline, CDR1 MNHEY and CDR2 SMNVEV (reference sequence). The CDR3 region is CASHSSPLHF. The CDR3 DNA follows: TGTGCCAGCCACTCCTCACCCCTCCACTTT.

The chain is built from TRBV6-6 and TRBJ2-7; perhaps TRBD2 as D (6 bases). The CDR3 sequence is 13 residues long. Per germline, CDR1 MNHNY and CDR2 SVGAGI (reference sequence). V lost 2 bases, J lost 2 bases, and 7 bases lay in between. The CDR3 region is CASSYGLTYEQYF. As DNA, the CDR3 is TGTGCCAGCAGTTACGGACTAACCTACGAGCAGTACTTC.

The chain joins TRBV6-5 to TRBJ1-4, with TRBD1 as a possible D gene (6 bases). Germline assignment: CDR1 MNHEY and CDR2 SVGAGI. The CDR3 is 14 residues long. The V end was cut by 8 bases, the J end by 2 bases, with 12 bases between. CDR3 bases: TGTGCCAGCCGAACAGGGTGGACTAATGAAAAACTGTTTTTT. Translation gives CASRTGWTNEKLFF.

This chain uses TRBV6-5 with TRBJ2-7; perhaps TRBD1 as D (7 bases). Germline V lookup: CDR1 MNHEY, CDR2 SVGAGI. The CDR3 contains 13 residues. The V end was cut by 3 bases, the J end by 7 bases, with 13 bases between. The CDR3: CASSYRSGGEQYF. The DNA of the CDR3 is TGTGCCAGCAGTTATAGGTCAGGGGGGGAGCAGTACTTC.

This clone was detected only a few times. The chain joins TRBV18 to TRBJ2-7, with 8 bases fitting TRBD1. Germline trimming cut 3 bases from V and 6 bases from J; bases unmatched to any gene: 16. The CDR3 covers 17 residues. Per germline, CDR1 KGHSH and CDR2 LQKENI. In DNA form, the CDR3 reads TGTGCCAGCTCACCCAACGACAGGGGATGGTTATACAGCGAGCAGTACTTC. This encodes CASSPNDRGWLYSEQYF.

This clone has only one observation. The V gene is TRBV27, the J gene TRBJ2-7; 8 bases map to TRBD1. The V gene's germline CDR1 is MNHEY and CDR2 SMNVEV (reference sequence). V shed 6 bases, J shed 4 bases, and the junction held 14 bases outside the gene matches. This CDR3 is 16 amino acids long. The CDR3 DNA reads as TGTGCCAGCAGAGTAAGGACAGGGTACATCATATACGAGCAGTACTTC. This encodes CASRVRTGYIIYEQYF.

The chain carries TRBV10-2 and TRBJ2-7; TRBD2 aligns across 14 bases. This CDR3 spans 15 amino acids. From germline, CDR1 is WSHSY and CDR2 SAAADI. V shed 6 bases and J 7 bases; nucleotides not matched to a gene: 8. CDR3 loop: CASRYGTSGSGEQYF. Written as DNA, the CDR3 is TGCGCCAGCAGGTACGGGACTAGCGGGAGCGGGGAGCAGTACTTC.

The genes are TRBV9 and TRBJ2-3; 12 bases align to TRBD2. The CDR3 has 16 amino acids. Losses at the gene ends were 4 bases for V and 6 bases for J; bases not matched to a gene: 9. Germline CDR1 SGDLS, CDR2 YYNGEE. The CDR3, as DNA: TGTGCCAGCAGCCGGGGACTAGCGGGCCCTGCCGATACGCAGTATTTT. Its protein is CASSRGLAGPADTQYF.

A few counts support this clone. The V and J genes are TRBV5-1 and TRBJ2-7; 7 bases map to TRBD1. After removal of 4 bases from V and 6 bases from J, the junction contained 7 bases not matched to a gene. CDR1 is SGHRS, CDR2 YFSETQ, per germline. The CDR3 covers 13 residues. CDR3 in DNA: TGCGCCAGCAGCCACGGACAGGCGGGCGAGCAGTACTTC. Translating gives CASSHGQAGEQYF.

The chain couples TRBV5-1 to TRBJ2-5, with TRBD2 matching over 10 bases. This CDR3 comprises 15 residues. The ends lost 7 bases at V and 3 bases at J; junction bases unmatched: 9. CDR1 SGHRS and CDR2 YFSETQ come from the germline V gene. This CDR3 reads CASGLGTSAEETQYF. The CDR3 DNA sequence: TGCGCCAGCGGTCTCGGGACTAGCGCCGAAGAGACCCAGTACTTC.

The chain recombines TRBV7-9 with TRBJ1-5; the match to TRBD1 covers 7 bases. V lost 6 bases to trimming and J lost 4 bases; unmatched junction nucleotides: 3. The CDR3 totals 13 residues. CDR1 and CDR2 from the germline V gene are SEHNR and FQNEAQ (reference sequence). As DNA, the CDR3 is TGTGCCAGCAGTCAACAGGGGAATCAGCCCCAGCATTTT. Translated: CASSQQGNQPQHF.

The chain has TRBV9 and TRBJ2-2; TRBD2 matches 7 bases. The J segment lost 0 bases and the V segment lost 4 bases, leaving 3 bases of the junction unmatched. Germline CDR1 is SGDLS and CDR2 is YYNGEE. The CDR3 covers 15 residues. The CDR3 spells CASSNLAANTGELFF. The CDR3 DNA sequence: TGTGCCAGCAGCAACCTAGCGGCGAACACCGGGGAGCTGTTTTTT.

This clone was seen once. The genes are TRBV11-2 and TRBJ1-1, with a possible D match to TRBD1 (5 bases). CDR1 is SGHAT and CDR2 is FQNNGV in the germline V gene. The CDR3 loop spans 16 amino acids. V lost 1 base and J lost 3, with 15 bases in between. The CDR3 DNA sequence: TGTGCCAGCAGCTTAGGGACGGGGGTGTCACACACTGAAGCTTTCTTT. Its translation is CASSLGTGVSHTEAFF.

V is TRBV5-6 and J is TRBJ1-2; 8 nucleotides agree with TRBD1. V lost 3 bases, J lost 2 bases, and 9 bases stayed unmatched. The CDR3 length is 16 residues. The germline gives CDR1 SGHDT, CDR2 YYEEEE. CDR3 in amino acids: CASSWRPRQGNYGYTF. The CDR3, as DNA: TGTGCCAGCAGCTGGCGCCCGAGACAGGGGAACTATGGCTACACCTTC. Drawing the rest from reference TRBV5-6 and TRBJ1-2, the complete variable domain is DAGVTQSPTHLIKTRGQQVTLRCSPKSGHDTVSWYQQALGQGPQFIFQYYEEEERQRGNFPDRFSGHQFPNYSSELNVNALLLGDSALYLCASSWRPRQGNYGYTFGSGTRLTVV.

The rearrangement uses TRBV10-2 and TRBJ2-1; 8 bases line up with TRBD2. The V gene's germline CDR1 is WSHSY and CDR2 SAAADI. The CDR3 totals 14 residues. Trimming cost V 0 bases and J 10 bases; bases outside gene matches: 5. In nucleotides, the CDR3 is TGCGCCAGCAGTGAGTCTCGCCGACTAGCGGAGCAGTTCTTC. It is translated as CASSESRRLAEQFF.

This clone came up once. The chain employs TRBV5-5 and TRBJ1-1, with D perhaps TRBD1 (5 bases). V gave up 3 bases and J gave up 0 bases, with 12 bases separating them. The germline CDR1 and CDR2 sequences are SGHKS and YYEKEE (reference sequence). This CDR3 comprises 15 residues. The CDR3 DNA follows: TGTGCCAGCAGCTCAAACAGGTCCTTGAACACTGAAGCTTTCTTT. As protein: CASSSNRSLNTEAFF. Variable domain in full (rest from reference TRBV5-5 and TRBJ1-1): DAGVTQSPTHLIKTRGQQVTLRCSPISGHKSVSWYQQVLGQGPQFIFQYYEKEERGRGNFPDRFSARQFPNYSSELNVNALLLGDSALYLCASSSNRSLNTEAFFGQGTRLTVV.